This T cell receptor (beta chain) came from a study of Ad26.COV2.S vaccination and SARS-CoV-2 variants. The table came from immunoSEQ multiplex PCR; TCRdb's copy has only in-frame clones and leaves some out. The data contain about 480,000 clones, 87% of them singletons. This sample's treatment: roughly 18 received Ad26.COV2.S at low or high dose, single or two shots; roughly five received placebo; per-sample allocation not given. At day 63 after the first vaccine or placebo injection, samples were drawn. An adult aged 18-55 years in Boston served as the donor. Vaccine was an Ad26 vector expressing Wuhan-strain SARS-CoV-2 spike. From germline, CDR1 is SGHDT and CDR2 YYEEEE. The CDR3 is made up of 14 amino acids. Trimming took 4 bases from V and 4 from J, leaving 12 bases between them.

J is TRBJ1-3 and V is TRBV5-6; D is uncertain. The sample consisted of peripheral blood, taken in a trial of Ad26.COV2.S vaccine versus placebo. The source is a person aged 18-65 years who received the Ad26.COV2.S COVID-19 vaccine or a placebo. CDR3 region: CASSQEVQGNTIYF. In DNA form, the CDR3 reads TGTGCCAGCAGCCAGGAGGTGCAAGGAAACACCATATATTTT. Filled out from reference TRBV5-6 and TRBJ1-3, the complete variable domain reads DAGVTQSPTHLIKTRGQQVTLRCSPKSGHDTVSWYQQALGQGPQFIFQYYEEEERQRGNFPDRFSGHQFPNYSSELNVNALLLGDSALYLCASSQEVQGNTIYFGEGSWLTVV.